What follows are 10 T cell receptor beta chains derived from one specimen sequenced in a study of shared clonotypes between healthy human individuals. Repertoires were generated with immunoSEQ multiplex PCR, while TCRdb's copy carries only in-frame clones and drops some. Of a few million clones listed, roughly 92% are singletons. Sequenced material: naive CD4+ T cells from PBMCs. Subset here: CD45RA+ positively selected. The receptors originated from a man aged 18 to 30 in good health. Some clones in this sample may be carry-over from other donors' samples.

The genes are TRBV4-2 and TRBJ2-4; tentatively, D is TRBD1 (5 bases). In germline, CDR1 is LGHNA, CDR2 YNFKEQ. Trimming took off 0 bases at V and 1 base at J, with 19 bases between the two ends. This CDR3 has 19 amino acids. CDR3 bases: TGTGCCAGCAGCCAAGATTTCAGGGATCTGGGTGTTGCCAAAAACATTCAGTACTTC. Its protein product is CASSQDFRDLGVAKNIQYF.

The V call is TRBV19, the J call TRBJ1-5, with 7 bases lining up with TRBD1. With 4 bases clipped from V and 7 bases from J, the junction kept 7 bases outside the gene matches. Germline loops: CDR1 LNHDA, CDR2 SQIVND (reference sequence). This CDR3 is 14 amino acids long. CDR3 amino acids: CASSTDRVEQPQHF. Written as DNA, the CDR3 is TGTGCCAGTAGTACTGACAGGGTCGAACAGCCCCAGCATTTT. Full variable domain (outside the CDR3, taken from reference TRBV19 and TRBJ1-5): DGGITQSPKYLFRKEGQNVTLSCEQNLNHDAMYWYRQDPGQGLRLIYYSQIVNDFQKGDIAEGYSVSREKKESFPLTVTSAQKNPTAFYLCASSTDRVEQPQHFGDGTRLSIL.

The chain couples TRBV5-1 to TRBJ2-7; 13 bases map to TRBD2. This CDR3 is built from 16 residues. Trimming took 4 bases from V and 2 from J; bases not matched to a gene: 6. Germline CDR1 SGHRS, CDR2 YFSETQ. The CDR3 loop is CASSPQGLAGTYEQYF. The CDR3 DNA reads TGCGCCAGCAGCCCGCAGGGACTAGCGGGGACCTACGAGCAGTACTTC.

This chain links TRBV19 with TRBJ1-3; D is undetermined. The CDR3 is 14 amino acids. Germline CDR1 is LNHDA and CDR2 is SQIVND (reference sequence). Trimming stripped 5 bases from V and 2 bases from J, with 10 bases between. The CDR3 here is CASSPASTGNTIYF. CDR3 DNA: TGTGCCAGTAGTCCTGCCTCGACTGGAAACACCATATATTTT.

The rearrangement links TRBV7-2 to TRBJ2-1, with D uncertain. V was pared by 0 bases and J by 4 bases, with 22 bases between. Germline lookup yields CDR1 SGHTA and CDR2 FQGNSA. CDR3 length: 19 amino acids. DNA of the CDR3: TGTGCCAGCAGCTTAGCGCCCCAAGCTAGGCGCTTGGGTTACAATGAGCAGTTCTTC. This translates into CASSLAPQARRLGYNEQFF.

The rearrangement links TRBV28 to TRBJ1-5; tentative D call: TRBD1 (5 bases). With 11 bases removed from V and 7 bases from J, the gap between germline ends came to 15 bases. The CDR3 is 12 amino acids. CDR1 is MDHEN, CDR2 SYDVKM, per germline. The DNA for the CDR3 is TGTGCCTGCGGCCGGGGGTGGCAGCCCCAGCATTTT. Amino acid sequence: CACGRGWQPQHF.

In regard to this clone: The same CDR3 arises from other DNA sequences in this sample as well. This chain uses TRBV9 with TRBJ1-1; D uncertain. The V end was cut by 3 bases, the J end by 0 bases, with 6 bases between. Germline V gives CDR1 SGDLS, CDR2 YYNGEE. This CDR3 comprises 13 residues. CDR3 protein: CASSESLNTEAFF. DNA for the CDR3: TGTGCCAGCAGCGAGTCCCTGAACACTGAAGCTTTCTTT.

The chain has TRBV7-3 and TRBJ1-1; no clear D gene. This CDR3 is 15 amino acids long. Germline CDR1 SGHTA, CDR2 FQGTGA. The ends were cut back, 2 bases at V and 0 bases at J, with 10 bases in the middle. CDR3 region: CASSLGGQVNTEAFF. The CDR3 DNA is TGTGCCAGCAGCTTAGGCGGGCAGGTGAACACTGAAGCTTTCTTT.

The chain has TRBV9 and TRBJ2-6, with TRBD2 as a possible D gene (5 bases). Germline CDR1 and CDR2: SGDLS and YYNGEE. The CDR3 contains 15 residues. V lost 6 bases and J 0 bases, leaving 10 bases between the germline ends. CDR3 region: CASTDYGSGANVLTF. For the CDR3, the DNA is TGTGCCAGCACCGACTATGGCTCTGGGGCCAACGTCCTGACTTTC.

CDR3 loop: CASSGSGTAGANVLTF. DNA for the CDR3: TGTGCCAGCAGTGGCTCCGGGACCGCTGGGGCCAACGTCCTGACTTTC. The genes are TRBV25-1 and TRBJ2-6; D possibly uses TRBD1 or TRBD2 (5 bases each). V lost 4 bases and J 2 bases, leaving 12 bases between the germline ends. This CDR3 comprises 16 residues. Germline assignment: CDR1 MGHDK and CDR2 SYGVNS.